The T cell receptor (beta chain) described here comes from a study of control samples from healthy donors and cancer patients. The repertoire was sequenced with immunoSEQ multiplex PCR; TCRdb's copy has only in-frame clones and lacks some. The sample lists some 99,000 clones, roughly 91% occurring once. CDR1 and CDR2 (germline): SGHTS, YDEGEE. The CDR3 sequence is 15 residues long. V gave up 4 bases and J gave up 6 bases; unmatched junction bases: 6. Source material: blood. The sequence came from a woman aged 45-60 years in good health. The V call is TRBV5-8, the J call TRBJ1-6, with 8 bases matching TRBD1. CDR3 DNA sequence: TGTGCCAGCAGCACACAGGGGGTTGTTAATTCACCCCTCCACTTT. This codes for CASSTQGVVNSPLHF.